This TCR beta chain was recovered during a study of blood T cell repertoires in COVID-19. Looking at the study overall: The study drew acute and convalescent COVID-19 samples from the United States, Italy and Spain.

J lost 4 bases, V lost 4 bases, and 3 bases had no gene match. This CDR3 is 14 amino acids long. Germline lookup yields CDR1 SGHVS and CDR2 FQNEAQ. Authors' data handling: Reference gene primer amplification yielded estimated nucleated cell counts. Generated by immunoSEQ multiplex PCR, the TCRdb table keeps only in-frame clones and is missing some. V, J and clone size were drawn from that table, and D and trimming were deduced from the DNA. The table has about 150,000 clones, 65% to 90% seen once; the top ten hold about an eighth. This clone was seen only once. The chain employs TRBV7-8 and TRBJ1-4; 7 bases align to TRBD1. The sequence was obtained from a woman aged 55-69 years with COVID-19, enrolled during active disease. The material sequenced was peripheral blood. CDR3 protein: CASSSGQRNEKLFF. The DNA for the CDR3 is TGTGCCAGCAGCTCGGGACAGCGTAATGAAAAACTGTTTTTT.